The present T cell receptor (beta chain) was sequenced within a study of molecular identifiers for immune sequencing clone quantification. The germline CDR1 and CDR2 sequences are LNHDA and SQIVND (reference sequence). The CDR3 contains 15 residues. V was cut by 7 bases and J by 1 base, with 14 bases left in between. Each CDR3 protein is one row after TCRdb ran MiXCR on the PCR reads. The table lists about 300,000 distinct CDR3 sequences, around 21% of them singletons. This clonotype was found many times. The specimen sequenced was naive CD8+ T cells from blood, with Jurkat cell RNA spiked in. Documented subset: FACS-sorted CD8+CD4-CCR7+CD45RA+ naive T cells. The rearrangement uses TRBV19 and TRBJ1-5, with unresolved D. This TCR was recovered from a human donor in good health. Some libraries in this study had Jurkat cell RNA spiked in. Here the CDR3 DNA reads TGTGCCAGTAAAGACGCAGGCCGGAGCAATCAGCCCCAGCATTTT. Translated, it gives CASKDAGRSNQPQHF. The full variable domain, completed using reference TRBV19 and TRBJ1-5, is DGGITQSPKYLFRKEGQNVTLSCEQNLNHDAMYWYRQDPGQGLRLIYYSQIVNDFQKGDIAEGYSVSREKKESFPLTVTSAQKNPTAFYLCASKDAGRSNQPQHFGDGTRLSIL.